The rows below give T cell receptor beta chains drawn from one sample of a study of cytomegalovirus exposure and HLA in healthy donors. TCRdb keeps only in-frame clones here, not all; method: immunoSEQ multiplex PCR. The sample yields 90,000 to 100,000 clones, around 80% seen once. The sample was PBMCs. These receptors were collected from a woman aged 55 to 70 in good health and CMV-seronegative. Each CDR3 is given with its conserved first and last residue. A D gene is named only where the DNA matches it firmly. Clone sizes are given selectively: once, few, many, or a class where the clone is expanded.

clone size	V gene	J gene	D gene	CDR3 protein	CDR3 DNA
NA	TRBV28	TRBJ2-7	NA	CASLRGLPYEQYF	TGTGCCAGCCTAAGGGGGTTACCCTACGAGCAGTACTTC
once	TRBV19	TRBJ2-2	TRBD2	CASSIGGIGGGELFF	TGTGCCAGTAGTATCGGGGGGATAGGTGGCGGGGAGCTGTTTTTT
NA	TRBV6-5	TRBJ1-3	NA	CASSYGGAGNTIYF	TGTGCCAGCAGTTACGGGGGGGCTGGAAACACCATATATTTT
NA	TRBV4-3	TRBJ2-7	NA	CASSQGDRNFYEQYF	TGCGCCAGCAGCCAAGGCGACAGGAACTTCTACGAGCAGTACTTC
once	TRBV7-2	TRBJ2-7	NA	CASSTRTGSYDEQYF	TGTGCCAGCAGCACCCGGACGGGATCCTACGACGAGCAGTACTTC
NA	TRBV19	TRBJ1-2	TRBD1	CASSEGQAPTYGYTF	TGTGCCAGTAGTGAGGGACAGGCCCCTACCTATGGCTACACCTTC
NA	TRBV11-3	TRBJ1-1	NA	CASSLRMNTEAFF	TGTGCCAGCAGCCTCAGGATGAACACTGAAGCTTTCTTT
NA	TRBV4-1	TRBJ2-5	NA	CASSQGSRETQYF	TGCGCCAGCAGCCAAGGATCTAGGGAGACCCAGTACTTC
NA	TRBV19	TRBJ2-1	TRBD2	CASSIREGYNEQFF	TGTGCCAGTAGTATTCGGGAGGGTTACAATGAGCAGTTCTTC
NA	TRBV5-4	TRBJ1-2	NA	CASSLDREVYGYTF	TGTGCCAGCAGCTTGGACCGGGAAGTCTATGGCTACACCTTC
NA	TRBV25-1	TRBJ1-1	NA	CASFEAGRTEAFF	TGTGCCAGCTTTGAGGCAGGGCGAACTGAAGCTTTCTTT
few	TRBV6-5	TRBJ2-1	NA	CASGLRDLDEQFF	TGTGCCAGCGGCTTGCGGGACTTGGATGAGCAGTTCTTC
NA	TRBV7-2	TRBJ2-3	TRBD2	CASSLASGGADTQYF	TGTGCCAGCAGCTTAGCCAGCGGGGGGGCAGATACGCAGTATTTT
NA	TRBV5-1	TRBJ2-5	TRBD2	CASSLRGGETQYF	TGCGCCAGCAGCTTACGGGGGGGGGAGACCCAGTACTTC
NA	TRBV5-1	TRBJ1-2	NA	CASSLPVGGGGYTF	TGCGCCAGCAGCCTACCGGTGGGGGGTGGCGGCTACACCTTC
NA	TRBV6-6	TRBJ2-5	NA	CATYPSQGPQETQYF	TGTGCCACCTATCCCTCTCAGGGGCCCCAAGAGACCCAGTACTTC
NA	TRBV6-1	TRBJ2-7	NA	CASTWAGNEQYF	TGTGCCAGCACGTGGGCTGGAAACGAGCAGTACTTC
few	TRBV4-3	TRBJ1-2	TRBD1	CASSQDGTGGVPNYGYTF	TGCGCCAGCAGCCAAGATGGGACAGGTGGAGTCCCAAACTATGGCTACACCTTC
once	TRBV10-3	TRBJ2-2	TRBD1	CAISPPGQGNTGELFF	TGTGCCATCAGTCCACCCGGACAGGGGAACACCGGGGAGCTGTTTTTT
NA	TRBV7-2	TRBJ2-7	TRBD1	CASSDSGQGYEQYF	TGTGCCAGCAGCGATTCGGGACAGGGCTACGAGCAGTACTTC
NA	TRBV5-4	TRBJ2-1	NA	CASSPGQRIGNEQFF	TGTGCCAGCAGCCCTGGACAGAGAATCGGGAATGAGCAGTTCTTC
NA	TRBV7-7	TRBJ2-3	TRBD2	CASSSLAGGLDTQYF	TGTGCCAGCAGCTCCCTAGCGGGAGGGCTAGATACGCAGTATTTT
NA	TRBV7-2	TRBJ1-2	TRBD1	CASSPTNPGQLYGYTF	TGTGCCAGCAGCCCCACGAACCCGGGACAGCTCTATGGCTACACCTTC
once	TRBV7-2	TRBJ2-7	NA	CASSLVPESEQYF	TGTGCCAGCAGCTTAGTACCAGAATCCGAGCAGTACTTC
NA	TRBV5-1	TRBJ2-1	NA	CASSLVGVRAVREQFF	TGCGCCAGCAGCCTGGTAGGAGTCAGGGCAGTGCGTGAGCAGTTCTTC
NA	TRBV27	TRBJ2-3	TRBD2	CASSLVLAGVDLDTQYF	TGTGCCAGCAGTTTAGTCCTAGCGGGAGTGGACTTAGATACGCAGTATTTT
NA	TRBV2	TRBJ2-7	NA	CASIPTFLSYEQYF	TGTGCCAGCATCCCGACATTTCTGTCCTACGAGCAGTACTTC
NA	TRBV5-1	TRBJ1-2	TRBD1	CASSLQTGGSYGYAF	TGCGCCAGCAGCTTGCAGACAGGGGGGAGCTATGGCTACGCCTTC
NA	TRBV6-5	TRBJ2-1	TRBD1	CASSRQGNSYNEQFF	TGTGCCAGCAGTCGACAGGGAAACTCCTACAATGAGCAGTTCTTC
once	TRBV4-3	TRBJ2-7	NA	CASSQKQGFEQYF	TGCGCCAGCAGCCAAAAACAGGGTTTCGAGCAGTACTTC
NA	TRBV5-6	TRBJ1-6	TRBD1	CASSFGTGGSNSPLHF	TGTGCCAGCAGCTTTGGGACAGGGGGCAGTAATTCACCCCTCCACTTT
NA	TRBV7-9	TRBJ1-2	NA	CASSLAFRDRGYTF	TGTGCCAGCAGCTTAGCGTTCCGGGATCGAGGCTACACCTTC
NA	TRBV28	TRBJ2-1	NA	CASSHPRRPREQFF	TGTGCCAGCAGCCACCCCCGGAGGCCCCGAGAGCAGTTCTTC
NA	TRBV6-5	TRBJ2-3	NA	CASSSTSTDTQYF	TGTGCCAGCAGCTCGACTAGCACAGATACGCAGTATTTT
NA	TRBV6-5	TRBJ2-5	NA	CASSYSPRDNQETQYF	TGTGCCAGCAGTTACTCCCCACGGGACAACCAAGAGACCCAGTACTTC
NA	TRBV28	TRBJ2-7	TRBD1	CASSFALGGQGSYEQYF	TGTGCCAGCAGTTTTGCCCTGGGGGGACAGGGTTCCTACGAGCAGTACTTC
NA	TRBV10-3	TRBJ1-2	TRBD1	CAIRTQGRVGYTF	TGTGCCATCAGAACACAGGGGCGGGTTGGCTACACCTTC
NA	TRBV4-3	TRBJ1-6	NA	CASSQKSDLSSYNSPLHF	TGCGCCAGCAGCCAAAAATCCGATCTGAGCTCCTATAATTCACCCCTCCACTTT
NA	TRBV4-3	TRBJ1-6	TRBD1	CASSRYRPTGTGYRDSPLHF	TGCGCCAGCAGCCGATACCGCCCGACCGGGACAGGGTATAGAGATTCACCCCTCCACTTT
NA	TRBV6-1	TRBJ1-4	NA	CASREGSANEKLFF	TGTGCCAGCAGAGAAGGGTCGGCTAATGAAAAACTGTTTTTT
NA	TRBV7-7	TRBJ1-1	NA	CASSETANTEAFF	TGTGCCAGCAGTGAGACAGCCAACACTGAAGCTTTCTTT
NA	TRBV30	TRBJ2-1	TRBD2	CAWSRVAGEKFF	TGTGCCTGGAGTCGAGTAGCGGGGGAGAAGTTCTTC
NA	TRBV5-1	TRBJ2-3	NA	CASSLGVSTDTQYF	TGCGCCAGCAGCTTGGGCGTTAGCACAGATACGCAGTATTTT
NA	TRBV28	TRBJ2-3	TRBD1	CASSGQGPGTQYF	TGTGCCAGCAGCGGACAGGGGCCGGGTACGCAGTATTTT
NA	TRBV20-1	TRBJ2-3	NA	CSDCRVGYF	TGCAGTGATTGTAGAGTCGGGTATTTT
NA	TRBV18	TRBJ2-6	NA	CASPPPGRAGANVLTF	TGTGCCAGCCCACCGCCGGGCAGGGCTGGGGCCAACGTCCTGACTTTC
NA	TRBV5-6	TRBJ2-5	NA	CASSLPQGGETQYF	TGTGCCAGCAGCTTACCACAGGGCGGCGAGACCCAGTACTTC
NA	TRBV2	TRBJ1-5	TRBD1	CASRAGTGDQPQHF	TGTGCCAGCAGAGCCGGAACAGGGGATCAGCCCCAGCATTTT
NA	TRBV7-2	TRBJ2-7	TRBD2	CASSLDGRGGVEQYF	TGTGCCAGCAGCTTAGATGGCCGGGGAGGGGTCGAGCAGTACTTC
NA	TRBV2	TRBJ2-7	NA	CASHRTASEGEQYF	TGTGCCAGCCACCGGACAGCTTCAGAAGGTGAGCAGTACTTC